A single sample gave rise to the 8 T cell receptor beta chains below, sequenced in a study of Graves' ophthalmopathy and Graves' hyperthyroidism. Using RNA transcripts, the TCR beta CDR3 regions were amplified. HTBI primers were used in a first-round RT-PCR, which preceded a second-round multiplex PCR. TCRdb fed the multiplex PCR reads into MiXCR, producing one record per CDR3 protein. Among 400,000 to 450,000 distinct CDR3 sequences listed, around a fifth were seen once. Sequenced: peripheral blood. The receptor set was obtained from a woman aged 18-29 years with stable Graves' hyperthyroidism.

CDR3 loop: CASSLFGAGSGNTIYF. The CDR3 coding sequence is TGTGCCAGCAGTTTATTCGGAGCAGGCTCTGGAAACACCATATATTTT. The rearrangement uses TRBV28 and TRBJ1-3; D is unclear. Germline values: CDR1 MDHEN, CDR2 SYDVKM. The ends were cut back, 1 base at V and 0 bases at J, with 10 bases in the middle. The CDR3 is 16 amino acids.

This clonotype was counted ten times or more. The CDR3, as DNA: TGTGCCAGCAGCTGGAGGACAGGGGGAGTCTACGAGCAGTACTTC. This gives the protein CASSWRTGGVYEQYF. The rearrangement joins TRBV5-6 to TRBJ2-7; 10 positions match TRBD1. With V trimmed by 3 bases and J by 3 bases, 6 bases remained unmatched. This CDR3 has 15 amino acids. Germline CDR1 and CDR2: SGHDT and YYEEEE.

This clonotype has a count of ten or more. The chain recombines TRBV24-1 with TRBJ2-5; 9 bases fit TRBD2. Germline V gene lookup returns CDR1 KGHDR and CDR2 SFDVKD. The CDR3 loop spans 17 amino acids. The J segment lost 1 base and the V segment lost 4 bases, leaving 9 bases of the junction unmatched. Written as DNA, the CDR3 is TGTGCCACCAGTGAGACGCGGGAGGGCCGCCTCCAAGAGACCCAGTACTTC. It translates to CATSETREGRLQETQYF.

This clonotype was picked up many times. The CDR3 DNA sequence: TGTGCCAGTGGCGCTAGCGGGACCTACGAGCAGTACTTC. This sequence encodes CASGASGTYEQYF. The chain has TRBV19 and TRBJ2-7; TRBD2 matches at 9 bases. The junction had 4 bases not matched to a gene; V was cut back by 8 bases and J by 2 bases. Germline loops: CDR1 LNHDA, CDR2 SQIVND (reference sequence). This CDR3 has 13 residues.

The CDR3 loop reads CASSLMGHSETQYF. In DNA, the CDR3 is TGTGCCAGCAGCTTAATGGGACATTCAGAGACCCAGTACTTC. The chain recombines TRBV7-2 with TRBJ2-5; tentatively, D is TRBD1 (6 bases). Looked up from germline, CDR1 is SGHTA and CDR2 is FQGNSA. CDR3 size: 14 residues. The V gene lost 2 bases and the J gene lost 4 bases, with 11 bases spanning the gap.

In this sample, this clonotype turned up many times. The V call is TRBV6-5, the J call TRBJ1-6; D is possibly TRBD1 (5 bases). The ends were cut back, 2 bases at V and 7 bases at J, with 12 bases in the middle. Germline-derived CDR1 and CDR2 are MNHEY and SVGAGI. The CDR3 has 15 residues. DNA of the CDR3: TGTGCCAGCAGTTACGGGTGGGGCGGGAATTCACCCCTCCACTTT. It encodes CASSYGWGGNSPLHF.

Concerning this clonotype itself: Given a much more abundant clone one base away, this may be a read error. The chain joins TRBV9 to TRBJ2-7, with unresolved D. Germline assignment: CDR1 SGDLS and CDR2 YYNGEE. The CDR3 has 14 amino acids. CDR3 DNA sequence: TGTGCCAGCAGCGTAGGGGGTTTCTCCTACGAGCAGTGCTTC. It encodes CASSVGGFSYEQCF.

This clonotype was counted many times. The V call is TRBV28, the J call TRBJ2-5; D may be TRBD1 or TRBD2 (5 bases each). CDR1 and CDR2 from the germline V gene are MDHEN and SYDVKM. Trimming stripped 2 bases from V and 4 bases from J, with 11 bases between. The CDR3 extends over 14 amino acids. CDR3 bases: TGTGCCAGCAGTTTAGGGACCGGTGGAGAGACCCAGTACTTC. Its translation: CASSLGTGGETQYF.